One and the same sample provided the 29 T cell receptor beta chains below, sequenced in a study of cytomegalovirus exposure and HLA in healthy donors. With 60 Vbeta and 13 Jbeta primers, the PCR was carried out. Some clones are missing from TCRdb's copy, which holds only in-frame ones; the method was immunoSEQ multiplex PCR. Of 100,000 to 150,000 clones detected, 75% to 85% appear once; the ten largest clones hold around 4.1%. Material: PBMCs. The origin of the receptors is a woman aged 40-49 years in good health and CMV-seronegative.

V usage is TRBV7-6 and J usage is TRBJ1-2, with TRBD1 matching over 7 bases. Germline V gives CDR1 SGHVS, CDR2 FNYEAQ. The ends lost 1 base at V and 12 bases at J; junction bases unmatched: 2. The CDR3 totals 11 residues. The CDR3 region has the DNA TGTGCCAGCAGCTTAGGGGGACAGCACACCTTC. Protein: CASSLGGQHTF.

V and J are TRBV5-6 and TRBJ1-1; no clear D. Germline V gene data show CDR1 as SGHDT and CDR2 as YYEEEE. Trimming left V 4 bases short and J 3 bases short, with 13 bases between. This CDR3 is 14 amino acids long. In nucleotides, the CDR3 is TGTGCCAGCAGCCGATACGACCGGGACACTGAAGCTTTCTTT. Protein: CASSRYDRDTEAFF. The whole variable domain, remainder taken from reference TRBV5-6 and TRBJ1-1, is DAGVTQSPTHLIKTRGQQVTLRCSPKSGHDTVSWYQQALGQGPQFIFQYYEEEERQRGNFPDRFSGHQFPNYSSELNVNALLLGDSALYLCASSRYDRDTEAFFGQGTRLTVV.

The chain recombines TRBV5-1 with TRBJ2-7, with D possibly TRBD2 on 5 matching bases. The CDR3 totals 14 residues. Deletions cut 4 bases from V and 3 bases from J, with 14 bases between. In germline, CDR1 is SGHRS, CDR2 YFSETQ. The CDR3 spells CASSSGPTNYEQYF. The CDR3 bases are TGCGCCAGCAGCAGCGGACCTACAAACTACGAGCAGTACTTC.

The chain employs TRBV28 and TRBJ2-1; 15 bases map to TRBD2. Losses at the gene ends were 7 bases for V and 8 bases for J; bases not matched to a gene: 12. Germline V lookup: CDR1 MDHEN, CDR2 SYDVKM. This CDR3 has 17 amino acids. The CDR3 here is CASIRTSGRAERDEQFF. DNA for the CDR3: TGTGCCAGCATCAGGACTAGCGGGAGGGCCGAAAGGGATGAGCAGTTCTTC.

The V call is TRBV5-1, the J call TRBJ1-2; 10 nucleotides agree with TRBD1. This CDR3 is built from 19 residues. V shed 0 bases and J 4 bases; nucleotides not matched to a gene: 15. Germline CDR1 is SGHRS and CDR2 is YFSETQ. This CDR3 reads CASSLVPGTGVSPSYGYTF. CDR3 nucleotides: TGCGCCAGCAGCTTGGTCCCGGGGACAGGGGTTTCCCCAAGCTATGGCTACACCTTC.

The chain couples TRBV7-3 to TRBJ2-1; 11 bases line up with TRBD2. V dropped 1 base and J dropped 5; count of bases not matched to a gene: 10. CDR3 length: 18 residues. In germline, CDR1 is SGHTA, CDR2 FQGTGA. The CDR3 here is CASSLMGLAGGGHNEQFF. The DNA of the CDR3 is TGTGCCAGCAGCTTAATGGGCCTAGCGGGAGGTGGCCACAATGAGCAGTTCTTC.

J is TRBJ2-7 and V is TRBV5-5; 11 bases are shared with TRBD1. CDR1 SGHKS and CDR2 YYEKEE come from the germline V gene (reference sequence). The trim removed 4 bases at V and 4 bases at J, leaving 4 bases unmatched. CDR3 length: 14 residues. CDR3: CASSPGTGGYEQYF. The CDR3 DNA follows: TGTGCCAGCAGCCCCGGGACAGGGGGGTACGAGCAGTACTTC.

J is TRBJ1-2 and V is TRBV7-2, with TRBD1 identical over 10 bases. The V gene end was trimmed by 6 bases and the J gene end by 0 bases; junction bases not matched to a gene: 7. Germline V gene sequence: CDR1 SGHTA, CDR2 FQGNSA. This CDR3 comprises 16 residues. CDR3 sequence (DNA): TGTGCCAGCAGTCGGACAGGGGGGTTAGCTAACTATGGCTACACCTTC. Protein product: CASSRTGGLANYGYTF.

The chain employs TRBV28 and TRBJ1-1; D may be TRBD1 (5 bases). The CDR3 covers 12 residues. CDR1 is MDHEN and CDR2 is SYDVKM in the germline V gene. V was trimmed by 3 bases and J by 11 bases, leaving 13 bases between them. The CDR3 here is CASSFYRDWAFF. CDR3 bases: TGTGCCAGCAGTTTCTACCGGGACTGGGCTTTCTTT.

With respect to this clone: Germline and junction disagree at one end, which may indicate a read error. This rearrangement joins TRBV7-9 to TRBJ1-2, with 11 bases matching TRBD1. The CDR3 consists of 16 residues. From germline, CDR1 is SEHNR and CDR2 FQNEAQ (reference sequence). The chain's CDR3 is CSSSLAAGTGGSGYTF. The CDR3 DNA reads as TGTTCCAGCAGCTTAGCGGCCGGGACAGGGGGTAGTGGCTACACCTTC.

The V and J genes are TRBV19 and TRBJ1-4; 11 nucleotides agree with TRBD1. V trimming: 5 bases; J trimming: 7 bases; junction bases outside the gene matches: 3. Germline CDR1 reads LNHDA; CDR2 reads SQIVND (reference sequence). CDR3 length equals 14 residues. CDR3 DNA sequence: TGTGCCAGTAGTCGCGGGACAGGGGGTGAAAAACTGTTTTTT. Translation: CASSRGTGGEKLFF.

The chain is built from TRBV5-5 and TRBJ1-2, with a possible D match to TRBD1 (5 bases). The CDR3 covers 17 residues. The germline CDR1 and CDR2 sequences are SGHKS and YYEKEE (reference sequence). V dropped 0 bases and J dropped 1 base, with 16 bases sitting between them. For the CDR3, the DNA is TGTGCCAGCAGCTTGGACGACAGCCTACTGCTTAACTATGGCTACACCTTC. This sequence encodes CASSLDDSLLLNYGYTF.

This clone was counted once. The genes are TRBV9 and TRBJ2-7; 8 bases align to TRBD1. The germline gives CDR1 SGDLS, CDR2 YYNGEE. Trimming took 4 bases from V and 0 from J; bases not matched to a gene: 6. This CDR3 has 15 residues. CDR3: CASSPGTGYSYEQYF. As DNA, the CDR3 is TGTGCCAGCAGCCCCGGGACAGGATACTCCTACGAGCAGTACTTC.

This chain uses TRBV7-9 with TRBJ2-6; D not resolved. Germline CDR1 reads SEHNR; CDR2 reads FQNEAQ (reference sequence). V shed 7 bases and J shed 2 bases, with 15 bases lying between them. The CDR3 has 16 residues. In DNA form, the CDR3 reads TGTGCCAGCATCGTTCATGACTGGGCTGGGGCCAACGTCCTGACTTTC. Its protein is CASIVHDWAGANVLTF.

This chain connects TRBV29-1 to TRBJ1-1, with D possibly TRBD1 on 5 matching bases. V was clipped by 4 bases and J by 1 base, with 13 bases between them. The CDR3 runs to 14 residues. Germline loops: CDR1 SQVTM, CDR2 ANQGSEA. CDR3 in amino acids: CSVVTSTANTEAFF. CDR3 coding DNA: TGCAGCGTTGTAACCTCGACAGCGAACACTGAAGCTTTCTTT.

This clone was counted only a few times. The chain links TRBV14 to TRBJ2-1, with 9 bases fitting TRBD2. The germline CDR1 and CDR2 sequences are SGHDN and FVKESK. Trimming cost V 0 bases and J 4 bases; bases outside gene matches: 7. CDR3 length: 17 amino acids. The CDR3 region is CASSQDTAGGRYNEQFF. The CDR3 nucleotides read TGTGCCAGCAGCCAAGATACTGCGGGGGGGCGGTACAATGAGCAGTTCTTC. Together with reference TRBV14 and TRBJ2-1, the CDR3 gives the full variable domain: EAGVTQFPSHSVIEKGQTVTLRCDPISGHDNLYWYRRVMGKEIKFLLHFVKESKQDESGMPNNRFLAERTGGTYSTLKVQPAELEDSGVYFCASSQDTAGGRYNEQFFGPGTRLTVL.

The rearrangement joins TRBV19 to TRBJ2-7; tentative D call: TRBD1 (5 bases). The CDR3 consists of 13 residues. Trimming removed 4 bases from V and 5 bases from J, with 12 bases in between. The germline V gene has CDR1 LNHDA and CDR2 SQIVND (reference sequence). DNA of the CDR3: TGTGCCAGTAGTAACCTGTGGGGCGACGAGCAGTACTTC. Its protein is CASSNLWGDEQYF.

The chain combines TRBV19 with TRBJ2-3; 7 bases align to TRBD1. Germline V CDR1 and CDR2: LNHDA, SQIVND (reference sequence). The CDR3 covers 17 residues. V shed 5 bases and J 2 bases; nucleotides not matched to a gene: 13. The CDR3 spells CASSSTRTGRDTDTQYF. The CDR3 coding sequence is TGTGCCAGTAGTTCAACCCGGACAGGTCGAGACACAGATACGCAGTATTTT.

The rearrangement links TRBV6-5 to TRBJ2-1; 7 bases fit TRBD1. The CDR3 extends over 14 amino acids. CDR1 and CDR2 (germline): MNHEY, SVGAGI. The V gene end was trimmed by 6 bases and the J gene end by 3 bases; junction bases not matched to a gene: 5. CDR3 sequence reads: CASRRDSLYNEQFF. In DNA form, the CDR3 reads TGTGCCAGCAGACGGGACAGCCTCTACAATGAGCAGTTCTTC.

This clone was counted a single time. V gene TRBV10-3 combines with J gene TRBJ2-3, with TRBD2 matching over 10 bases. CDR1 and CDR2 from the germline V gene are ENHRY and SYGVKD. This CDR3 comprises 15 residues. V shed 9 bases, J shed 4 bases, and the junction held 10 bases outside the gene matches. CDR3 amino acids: CAIRREGLAADTQYF. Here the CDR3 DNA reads TGTGCCATAAGAAGGGAAGGACTAGCGGCAGATACGCAGTATTTT.

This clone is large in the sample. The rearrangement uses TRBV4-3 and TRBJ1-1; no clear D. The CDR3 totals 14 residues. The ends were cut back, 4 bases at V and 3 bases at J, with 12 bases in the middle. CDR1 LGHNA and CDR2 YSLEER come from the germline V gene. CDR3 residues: CASSLRWADTEAFF. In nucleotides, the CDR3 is TGCGCCAGCAGCCTTCGGTGGGCCGACACTGAAGCTTTCTTT.

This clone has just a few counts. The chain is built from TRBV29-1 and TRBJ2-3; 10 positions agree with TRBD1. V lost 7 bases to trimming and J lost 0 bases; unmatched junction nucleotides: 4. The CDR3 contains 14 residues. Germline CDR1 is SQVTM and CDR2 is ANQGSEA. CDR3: CSARDRGSTDTQYF. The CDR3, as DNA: TGCAGCGCTAGGGACAGGGGAAGCACAGATACGCAGTATTTT.

CDR3 DNA sequence: TGTGCCAGCAGCCTCCAGGGGACAGGGTACGAGACCCAGTACTTC. This encodes CASSLQGTGYETQYF. The chain links TRBV7-2 to TRBJ2-5; 9 nucleotides line up with TRBD1. CDR3 size: 15 residues. Per germline, CDR1 SGHTA and CDR2 FQGNSA. V lost 5 bases and J lost 5; bases outside the gene matches: 9. Variable domain in full (rest from reference TRBV7-2 and TRBJ2-5): GAGVSQSPSNKVTEKGKDVELRCDPISGHTALYWYRQSLGQGLEFLIYFQGNSAPDKSGLPSDRFSAERTGGSVSTLTIQRTQQEDSAVYLCASSLQGTGYETQYFGPGTRLLVL.

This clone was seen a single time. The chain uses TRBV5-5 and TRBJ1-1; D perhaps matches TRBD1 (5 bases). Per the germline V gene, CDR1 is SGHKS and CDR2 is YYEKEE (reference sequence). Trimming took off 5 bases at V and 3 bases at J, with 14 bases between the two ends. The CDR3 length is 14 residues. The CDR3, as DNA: TGTGCCAGCAGTTCTGACAGAAGCTACACTGAAGCTTTCTTT. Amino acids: CASSSDRSYTEAFF.

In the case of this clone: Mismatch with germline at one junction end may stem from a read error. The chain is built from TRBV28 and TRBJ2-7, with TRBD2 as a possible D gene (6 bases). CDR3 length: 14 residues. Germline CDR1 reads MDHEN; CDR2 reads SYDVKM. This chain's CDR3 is CASSLPRDSNEQYF. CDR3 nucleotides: TGTGCCAGCAGTTTACCCCGGGACTCCAACGAGCAGTACTTC.

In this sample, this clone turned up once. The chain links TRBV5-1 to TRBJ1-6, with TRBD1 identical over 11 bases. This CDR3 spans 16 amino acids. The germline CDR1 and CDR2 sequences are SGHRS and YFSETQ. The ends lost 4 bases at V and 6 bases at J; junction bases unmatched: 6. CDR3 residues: CASSGTGTGGNSPLHF. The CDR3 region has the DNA TGCGCCAGCAGCGGCACCGGGACAGGGGGTAATTCACCCCTCCACTTT.

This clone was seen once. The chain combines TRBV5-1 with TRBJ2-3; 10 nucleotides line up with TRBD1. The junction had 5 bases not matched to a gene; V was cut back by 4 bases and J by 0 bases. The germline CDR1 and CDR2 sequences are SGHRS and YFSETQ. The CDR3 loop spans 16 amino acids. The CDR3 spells CASSTLDRGSTDTQYF. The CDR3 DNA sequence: TGCGCCAGCAGCACCCTGGACAGGGGGAGCACAGATACGCAGTATTTT.

The CDR3 coding sequence is TGTGCCAGCAGCCCAGCTAGGGAGGCCCAGCATTTT. Protein sequence: CASSPAREAQHF. The chain joins TRBV5-8 to TRBJ1-5; D is unclear. The germline V and J ends were trimmed by 4 bases and 11 bases, with 13 bases remaining between them. CDR1 is SGHTS, CDR2 YDEGEE, per germline. The CDR3 covers 12 residues.

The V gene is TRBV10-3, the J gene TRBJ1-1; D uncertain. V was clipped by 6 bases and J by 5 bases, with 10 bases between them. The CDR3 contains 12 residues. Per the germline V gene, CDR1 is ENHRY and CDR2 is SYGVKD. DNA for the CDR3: TGTGCCATCAGGGGCGCGGGGACTGAAGCTTTCTTT. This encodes CAIRGAGTEAFF.